The table lists the clone carrying this T cell receptor (beta chain) with many counts. The target antigen is unknown. Lactation, pregnancy, other autoimmune disease or uncontrolled infection excluded patients. Clinical symptoms, serum thyroxine and TRAb, thyroid ultrasound and orbital computed tomography together formed the diagnostic basis. This entry comes from a study of T cells in Graves' hyperthyroidism and ophthalmopathy. General study points: A 13 V-J signature model discriminated ophthalmopathy versus stable hyperthyroidism. Median prediction lead before ophthalmopathy onset was about 6.7 months with the model.

The investigators amplified TCR beta CDR3 regions from RNA transcripts. During a first-round RT-PCR of the TCR CDR3, the HTBI primer set was used. TCRdb ran MiXCR on the multiplex PCR reads and lists one entry per CDR3 protein. The sample has some 490,000 distinct CDR3 sequences; approximately 22% are singletons. This receptor was identified in a woman in her seventies with Graves' ophthalmopathy. The sequencing input was blood.

The CDR3 reads CASSRGSGELFF. The CDR3 DNA reads as TGTGCCAGCAGTAGGGGTTCCGGGGAGCTGTTTTTT. This chain connects TRBV6-1 to TRBJ2-2; tentatively, D is TRBD1 (5 bases). CDR1 and CDR2 (germline): MNHNS, SASEGT. This CDR3 contains 12 residues. V was pared by 5 bases and J by 6 bases, with 7 bases between.